The 13 T cell receptor beta chains below were found in one sample sequenced in a study of CD8+CD57+ T cells in acquired aplastic anemia listed by TCRdb under 2018. Patients chosen for sequencing had shown expansion of CD8+CD57+ cells by flow cytometry. The instrument given in TCRdb is Illumina HiSeq 2000. Profiling of TCR beta VDJ combinations and CDR3 sequences used genomic DNA as the template. TCRdb handled the public reads itself, with Q25 trimming in fastp and clone calling in MiXCR, and kept productive beta chains. Records with the same CDR3 protein are collapsed into one entry carrying the most frequent genes and DNA. The sample table holds 450,000 to 550,000 distinct CDR3 sequences, of which less than 35% were seen once. The ten largest clonotypes hold around 0.82% of the sample. Input material: sorted CD4+, CD8+, or CD8+CD57+ T cells (not recorded which) from PBMCs. Receptor source: a human donor with aplastic anemia.

CDR3 loop: CASSNSGTGPSYEQYF. The CDR3 DNA reads TGTGCCAGCAGTAATTCCGGGACAGGACCTTCCTACGAGCAGTACTTC. The chain couples TRBV2 to TRBJ2-7, with 8 bases identical to TRBD1. Germline lookup yields CDR1 SNHLY and CDR2 FYNNEI. CDR3 length: 16 amino acids. V gave up 5 bases and J gave up 1 base; unmatched junction bases: 10.

CDR3 in DNA: TGCAGCGTTAATCGGGACAGACAGGGGACCCAGTACTTC. The encoded protein is CSVNRDRQGTQYF. J is TRBJ2-5 and V is TRBV29-1, with 7 bases matching TRBD1. The CDR3 has 13 residues. V gave up 5 bases and J gave up 7 bases; unmatched junction bases: 10. Germline lookup yields CDR1 SQVTM and CDR2 ANQGSEA.

The rearrangement links TRBV20-1 to TRBJ2-1; 8 bases map to TRBD2. The ends lost 3 bases at V and 4 bases at J; junction bases unmatched: 11. CDR3 length equals 16 residues. The germline gives CDR1 DFQATT, CDR2 SNEGSKA (reference sequence). Here the CDR3 DNA reads TGCAGTGCTAGTTCGAGAAGCGGGAGAGGGTACAATGAGCAGTTCTTC. It encodes CSASSRSGRGYNEQFF.

This rearrangement joins TRBV11-1 to TRBJ2-1; 16 bases are a match to TRBD2. CDR1 is SGHAT, CDR2 FQDESV, per germline (reference sequence). This CDR3 contains 15 residues. The J segment lost 10 bases and the V segment lost 5 bases, leaving 5 bases of the junction unmatched. The CDR3 loop reads CASSQGLAGGWEQFF. The CDR3 nucleotides read TGTGCCAGCAGCCAGGGACTAGCGGGAGGGTGGGAGCAGTTCTTC.

The chain joins TRBV5-1 to TRBJ2-3; D gene ambiguous. V was clipped by 0 bases and J by 0 bases, with 11 bases between them. CDR1 and CDR2 (germline): SGHRS, YFSETQ. The CDR3 spans 16 residues. CDR3 amino acids: CASSLEGSSSTDTQYF. The CDR3 region has the DNA TGCGCCAGCAGCTTGGAAGGCAGCTCAAGCACAGATACGCAGTATTTT.

This sequence joins TRBV5-8 and TRBJ2-5, with D tentatively TRBD1 or TRBD2 (5 bases each). CDR3 size: 15 residues. Deletions cut 5 bases from V and 0 bases from J, with 14 bases between. Germline CDR1 reads SGHTS; CDR2 reads YDEGEE. The CDR3 is CASSRPGPYQETQYF. CDR3 DNA: TGTGCCAGCAGTAGGCCGGGACCGTACCAAGAGACCCAGTACTTC.

The V call is TRBV10-3, the J call TRBJ1-2, with D tentatively TRBD1 (6 bases). V was shortened by 2 bases and J by 7 bases, with 8 bases between the two germline ends. The CDR3 loop spans 12 amino acids. CDR1 ENHRY and CDR2 SYGVKD come from the germline V gene. This chain's CDR3 is CAISETGSGYTF. CDR3 coding DNA: TGTGCCATCAGTGAGACAGGGAGTGGCTACACCTTC.

This clonotype appeared many times. The chain employs TRBV10-2 and TRBJ1-6, with TRBD1 matching 8 bases. The V gene end was trimmed by 2 bases and the J gene end by 10 bases; junction bases not matched to a gene: 10. Germline V CDR1 and CDR2: WSHSY, SAAADI. This CDR3 has 16 residues. The CDR3 is CASSEGRGLSYSPLHF. In DNA form, the CDR3 reads TGCGCCAGCAGTGAGGGCAGGGGGCTTTCTTACTCACCCCTCCACTTT.

At least ten counts were recorded for this clonotype. This chain connects TRBV7-2 to TRBJ2-7, with no clear D. The length of the CDR3 is 14 residues. V dropped 2 bases and J dropped 7 bases, with 15 bases sitting between them. CDR1 is SGHTA, CDR2 FQGNSA, per germline. The CDR3 DNA is TGTGCCAGCAGCTTAAGTGGGTTCCTGAGGGAGCAGTACTTC. Amino acid sequence: CASSLSGFLREQYF.

Turning to this clonotype: Given a much more abundant clone one base away, this may be a read error. The chain joins TRBV24-1 to TRBJ1-6, with TRBD1 as a possible D gene (5 bases). The germline V and J ends were trimmed by 11 bases and 10 bases, with 20 bases remaining between them. The CDR3 has 14 amino acids. The germline V gene encodes CDR1 KGHDR and CDR2 SFDVKD. The CDR3 is CASSQGRGGSPLHF. The CDR3 DNA reads TGTGCCAGCAGCCAGGGACGGGGAGGCTCACCCCTCCACTTT.

About this clonotype: A clone one base away is much larger, so this may be a read error. A read error is likely, as this CDR3 ends without the conserved phenylalanine or tryptophan. The chain links TRBV19 to TRBJ2-7; 9 bases are shared with TRBD1. Germline trimming cut 3 bases from V and 2 bases from J; bases unmatched to any gene: 14. CDR1 LNHDA and CDR2 SQIVND come from the germline V gene (reference sequence). The CDR3 length is 18 residues. Here the CDR3 DNA reads TGTGCCAGTAGTATTGTGGGACAGGGTCCCTCCTTGACCTACGAGCAGTACCTC. Protein product: CASSIVGQGPSLTYEQYL.

CDR3 nucleotide sequence: TGTGCCAGCAGCCCAACAGGGGGGTACTATGGCTACACCTTC. It translates to CASSPTGGYYGYTF. The chain carries TRBV28 and TRBJ1-2; 8 bases map to TRBD1. This CDR3 comprises 14 residues. CDR1 is MDHEN and CDR2 is SYDVKM in the germline V gene. Unmatched junction bases numbered 6, after V lost 6 bases and J lost 3 bases.

On this clonotype: This may be a read error, as it is one base from a much larger clone. This chain uses TRBV12-3 or TRBV12-4 with TRBJ1-5; D not certain. The CDR3 sequence is 14 residues long. CDR3 in amino acids: CASSEVSSDQPQHF. The CDR3, as DNA: TGTGCCAGCAGCGAGGTTTCTAGCGATCAGCCCCAGCATTTT.